This T cell receptor beta chain was captured by sequencing in a study of cytotoxic CD8 clonotypes in ibrutinib-treated CLL (dated by TCRdb to about 2021). Regarding the complete study: The cohort was composed of 11 relapsed/refractory and about 15 treatment-naive patients; IGHV unmutated status was identified in 17 patients. Cryopreserved peripheral blood mononuclear cells were obtained prior to treatment, at the time of response, and at either disease progression or sustained remission. Of the 85 to 95 participants in the trial, 26 had longitudinal samples available. Response samples were taken after a median of around 13 months on treatment, ranging from about 6 to 40 months. On average, each sample had a few hundred thousand productive templates and around 100,000 productive rearrangements. Partial responses were observed in about 25 patients and complete responses in 2; after a median follow-up of around 68 months, remission was maintained in 15 or so patients and progression was observed in about twelve. Every remission and progressive disease sample was obtained while ibrutinib was still being received by the patients.

What the authors observed across the whole study: Public clonotypes were rare and either contracted or stayed stable during treatment, and the rise in clonality at ibrutinib response reflected the expansion of private clonotypes. At ibrutinib response clonality went up, during sustained remission it held steady, and at progression it dropped back toward baseline. At baseline, clonality was higher than in age-matched healthy donors and showed a strong correlation with circulating CD8+ T-cell counts. Lymph node repertoires were not examined, and the timing of sampling was not matched between patients in sustained remission and those whose disease progressed.

The germline V gene specifies MDHEN as CDR1 and SYDVKM as CDR2. The junction carries 4 bases between V and J, which are trimmed by 9 bases and 4 bases respectively. The CDR3 covers 9 residues, taking in both the cysteine and the phenylalanine. The CDR3 DNA has 27 bases and is translated from base 1. Each clonotype received, on average, about 10x coverage in deep resolution sequencing performed on a MiSeq, where the target depth lay between 1 in 1 million and 1 in 200,000 T cells. TCR beta libraries were generated with the immunoSEQ hsTCRB Kit. As for how the authors treated the data: The data were analyzed with ImmunoSEQ Analyzer and ImmunoSEQ Data Assistant, and V, D and J gene assignments followed IMGT definitions. Clonality, with values ranging from 0 to 1, was calculated as one minus the normalized Shannon entropy of productive rearrangement frequencies. Public clonotype analysis was restricted to overrepresented clonotypes comprising at least 0.05% of each patient's repertoire. About a dozen repertoires from age-matched healthy donors, obtained from immuneACCESS, served as clonality controls. Here the immuneACCESS table is served through TCRdb, limited to in-frame sequences with V and J called. Missing clones are a known gap in these copies; in checked studies unresolved V genes cover under half, and the rest lacks a known reason. The D gene and trimming were derived from the DNA, and the V and J assignments and clone size from that table. This sample gives more than 150,000 clones in total; about 72% of them show up just once. The top ten clonotypes cover roughly 13% of the sample.

The sample's time point label, decoded: roughly 23 months on ibrutinib. For TCR beta library preparation, around 1.8 micrograms of genomic DNA were extracted from the cryopreserved PBMCs. High-throughput TCR beta sequencing was performed on longitudinal blood samples from CLL patients receiving ibrutinib monotherapy. The patients took part in an open-label, single-center phase 2 trial of ibrutinib monotherapy. As for this clone: This clone's antigen is unknown. Base quality data are lacking; no much larger clone is found one base away.

This sequence was found in a human donor with chronic lymphocytic leukemia. Here the chain combines TRBV28 and TRBJ2-7; the D gene assignment is ambiguous. Sequenced here: PBMCs, sampled after 24 months of ibrutinib treatment. This receptor carries the CDR3 CASGYEQYF. The DNA sequence is TGTGCCAGTGGATACGAGCAGTACTTC.